This T cell receptor beta chain came from a study of tumour-infiltrating T cells in Burkitt lymphoma. The overall study: Patients covered every epidemiological subtype of Burkitt lymphoma. Productive clonality predicted overall and progression-free survival. Whole-study results and caveats: Public clonotypes, several, appeared across numerous Burkitt lymphoma patients.

On this clone: Its antigen remains unidentified.

Clones were read by immunoSEQ multiplex PCR, and TCRdb kept only the in-frame ones, dropping some. The table lists 43,000 or so clones, roughly 30% of them singletons. The TCR originated in a human donor with Burkitt lymphoma. Sequencing used tumor tissue.

In nucleotides, the CDR3 is TGTGCCAGCAGTAAAGGAGGGGACAGCCACTACAATGAGCAGTTCTTC. It yields the protein CASSKGGDSHYNEQFF. V is TRBV9 and J is TRBJ2-1, with D possibly being TRBD1 (7 bases). CDR1 SGDLS and CDR2 YYNGEE come from the germline V gene. The CDR3 runs 16 residues. Trimming removed 5 bases from V and 3 bases from J, with 18 bases in between.